This is a list of T cell receptor beta chains from one sample in a study of blood T cell repertoires in COVID-19. Clones were read by immunoSEQ multiplex PCR, and TCRdb kept only the in-frame ones, dropping some. The sample shows 200,000 to 250,000 clones, around 84% of them seen only once. Sequencing used peripheral blood. The source of these receptors is a man under 40 with active or convalescent COVID-19. Both conserved end residues are part of each CDR3. Fields, in order: D gene, clone size, J gene, CDR3 length, V gene, CDR3 DNA, CDR3 protein. The D gene is left open where the match is weak. Clone sizes are given selectively: once, few, many, or a class where the clone is expanded.

>TRBD1|.|TRBJ2-3|16|TRBV18
TGTGCCAGCTCACCCCCTCCGGGACAGGGGGCAGATACGCAGTATTTT
CASSPPPGQGADTQYF
>.|.|TRBJ2-1|13|TRBV5-1
TGCGCCAGCAGCTTGAAGCTTTACAATGAGCAGTTCTTC
CASSLKLYNEQFF
>TRBD2|.|TRBJ2-2|12|TRBV29-1
TGCAGCGTCGGAGCGGGACCCGGGGAGCTGTTTTTT
CSVGAGPGELFF
>.|.|TRBJ1-5|15|TRBV6-5
TGTGCCAGCAGGGCCGGGGGTAACAGCAATCAGCCCCAGCATTTT
CASRAGGNSNQPQHF
>.|.|TRBJ2-2|13|TRBV4-2
TGTGCCAGCAGCCAAGATGAGTCCGGGGAGCTGTTTTTT
CASSQDESGELFF
>TRBD1|.|TRBJ2-7|14|TRBV4-3
TGCGCCAGCAGCCAAGGGACAGGGGGCTTCGAGCAGTACTTC
CASSQGTGGFEQYF
>.|.|TRBJ1-3|17|TRBV5-1
TGCGCCAGCAGCTTGGTCCCCCAGGGCTCCTCTGGAAACACCATATATTTT
CASSLVPQGSSGNTIYF
>.|.|TRBJ1-2|18|TRBV3-1/TRBV3-2
TGTGCCAGCAGCCAAGGAAATCCCCTCGAAGCAGGGGCCTATGGCTACACCTTC
CASSQGNPLEAGAYGYTF
>.|.|TRBJ2-1|12|TRBV27
TGTGCCAGCAGTAGCCTCCTAGCGAAGCAGTTCTTC
CASSSLLAKQFF
>.|.|TRBJ2-7|12|TRBV9
TGTGCCAGCCCGGCGGGAAGGGCCGAGCAGTACTTC
CASPAGRAEQYF
>.|.|TRBJ1-3|15|TRBV9
TGTGCCAGCAGCGTAGCCCACAGCTCTGGAAACACCATATATTTT
CASSVAHSSGNTIYF
>TRBD2|.|TRBJ2-3|16|TRBV6-5
TGTGCCAGCAGTTACTCCGTGCGGGGGGGCCTGGATACGCAGTATTTT
CASSYSVRGGLDTQYF
>TRBD1|.|TRBJ1-5|17|TRBV19
TGTGCCAGTAGTCTCTATTCGGGACAGCATAGATATCAGCCCCAGCATTTT
CASSLYSGQHRYQPQHF
>TRBD1|.|TRBJ1-2|15|TRBV11-2
TGTGCCAGCAGCTCCCGGACAGGTCCGCACTATGGCTACACCTTC
CASSSRTGPHYGYTF
>.|.|TRBJ1-5|16|TRBV19
TGTGCCAGTAGTATTCGGACAGACTATAGCAATCAGCCCCAGCATTTT
CASSIRTDYSNQPQHF
>TRBD1|.|TRBJ2-2|17|TRBV13
TGTGCCAGCAGCTTACTCCCGGGACAGGGTGGGACCGGGGAGCTGTTTTTT
CASSLLPGQGGTGELFF
>TRBD2|.|TRBJ2-1|16|TRBV27
TGTGCCAGCAGTTTAGGGCTAGCGGAGACCTACAATGAGCAGTTCTTC
CASSLGLAETYNEQFF
>TRBD2|.|TRBJ2-3|16|TRBV19
TGTGCCAGTAGAACTAGCGGGAGGATTAGCACAGATACGCAGTATTTT
CASRTSGRISTDTQYF
>TRBD1|.|TRBJ2-2|16|TRBV4-3
TGCGCCAGCAGCCAAGTTCCAGGGGGTTTCGCCGGGGAGCTGTTTTTT
CASSQVPGGFAGELFF
>TRBD1|.|TRBJ1-2|13|TRBV5-1
TGCGCCAGCAGCCACGGGACAGGGGTCGGCTACACCTTC
CASSHGTGVGYTF
>TRBD2|.|TRBJ2-7|14|TRBV27
TGTGCCAGCAGTTTAGGGGGGGTCTCCTACGAGCAGTACTTC
CASSLGGVSYEQYF
>TRBD1|.|TRBJ2-7|15|TRBV11-2
TGTGCCAGCAGCCCATACAGGGGCCCTCCCTACGAGCAGTACTTC
CASSPYRGPPYEQYF
>TRBD1|.|TRBJ2-7|16|TRBV6-5
TGTGCCAGCAGTTATAGTTGGGACAGCGAAACCTACGAGCAGTACTTC
CASSYSWDSETYEQYF
>TRBD1|few|TRBJ2-6|15|TRBV9
TGTGCCAGCAGCGTGGACAGGGGTGGGGCCAACGTCCTGACTTTC
CASSVDRGGANVLTF
>.|.|TRBJ1-1|14|TRBV28
TGTGCCAGTATTGTGCGGGGTCGGGTCACTGAAGCTTTCTTT
CASIVRGRVTEAFF
>TRBD2|.|TRBJ2-7|14|TRBV6-5
TGTGCCAGCAGTTACTCACGGGGGGGCTACGAGCAGTACTTC
CASSYSRGGYEQYF
>.|.|TRBJ2-4|14|TRBV7-2
TGTGCCAGCAGCTCCGGGGACATCAAAAACATTCAGTACTTC
CASSSGDIKNIQYF
>TRBD2|.|TRBJ2-2|18|TRBV7-3
TGTGCCAGCAGCTTAACCGCTAGCGGGAGGGCCAGGTCCGGGGAGCTGTTTTTT
CASSLTASGRARSGELFF
>.|.|TRBJ1-1|15|TRBV25-1
TGTGCCAGCAGTGACCCCGGGGGGGGCAGCACTGAAGCTTTCTTT
CASSDPGGGSTEAFF
>TRBD2|.|TRBJ2-5|16|TRBV27
TGTGCCAGCAGCCCTGGGACTAGCGGGAGTTTTGAGACCCAGTACTTC
CASSPGTSGSFETQYF
>TRBD1|.|TRBJ1-5|13|TRBV18
TGTGCCAGCGCCCCCCAGGGGGATCAGCCCCAGCATTTT
CASAPQGDQPQHF
>.|.|TRBJ1-5|14|TRBV4-3
TGCGCCAGCAGCCCCGACATGAGCAATCAGCCCCAGCATTTT
CASSPDMSNQPQHF
>TRBD1|.|TRBJ1-1|14|TRBV6-5
TGTGCCAGCAGACCGGGACAGCTAAACACTGAAGCTTTCTTT
CASRPGQLNTEAFF
>.|.|TRBJ1-1|14|TRBV3-1/TRBV3-2
TGTGCCAGCAGCCAAGGTCACTCGAACACTGAAGCTTTCTTT
CASSQGHSNTEAFF
>TRBD1|.|TRBJ1-2|17|TRBV3-1/TRBV3-2
TGTGCCAGCAGCCAAAAGTCCGGGACAGGGTTCCCGAGAGGCTACACCTTC
CASSQKSGTGFPRGYTF
>TRBD1|.|TRBJ2-7|15|TRBV7-6
TGTGCCAGCAGCTTAGCTCAGGGACAGGGGGGCGAGCAGTACTTC
CASSLAQGQGGEQYF
>TRBD1|.|TRBJ1-6|15|TRBV9
TGTGCCAGCAGCTCCCAGACAGGGAGACATTCACCCCTCCACTTT
CASSSQTGRHSPLHF
>.|.|TRBJ2-4|17|TRBV25-1
TGTGCCAGCAGTGAACCCGATGAAGGGGGATCCAAAAACATTCAGTACTTC
CASSEPDEGGSKNIQYF
>.|.|TRBJ2-7|13|TRBV4-2
TGTGCCAGCAGTAGCGGCGGGTCCTACGAGCAGTACTTC
CASSSGGSYEQYF
>.|.|TRBJ1-4|12|TRBV11-2
TGTGCCAGCAGCTTAGTTGGGGAGAAACTGTTTTTT
CASSLVGEKLFF
>TRBD1|.|TRBJ2-2|16|TRBV5-1
TGCGCCAGCAGCGACACCGGGACAGGGATAACCGGGGAGCTGTTTTTT
CASSDTGTGITGELFF
>TRBD2|.|TRBJ2-1|15|TRBV2
TGTGCCAGCAGTGAAGCTAGCGGGGGGTGGAATGAGCAGTTCTTC
CASSEASGGWNEQFF
>TRBD1|.|TRBJ1-2|16|TRBV7-2
TGTGCCAGCAGCTTAGCAAAACAGGGGAAGCACTATGGCTACACCTTC
CASSLAKQGKHYGYTF
>.|.|TRBJ1-2|12|TRBV6-5
TGTGCCAGCAGGGGAAGGGGCAATGGCTACACCTTC
CASRGRGNGYTF
>.|once|TRBJ2-3|14|TRBV15
TGTGCCACCAGCAGAGATCCACAGGAGGATACGCAGTATTTT
CATSRDPQEDTQYF
>.|.|TRBJ2-2|13|TRBV12-3/TRBV12-4
TGTGCCAGCAGTCGCTACAGGTCCGGGGAGCTGTTTTTT
CASSRYRSGELFF
>TRBD1|.|TRBJ1-5|17|TRBV18
TGTGCCAGCTCACCAGGATTGCCCAGGGGGCCCGATCAGCCCCAGCATTTT
CASSPGLPRGPDQPQHF